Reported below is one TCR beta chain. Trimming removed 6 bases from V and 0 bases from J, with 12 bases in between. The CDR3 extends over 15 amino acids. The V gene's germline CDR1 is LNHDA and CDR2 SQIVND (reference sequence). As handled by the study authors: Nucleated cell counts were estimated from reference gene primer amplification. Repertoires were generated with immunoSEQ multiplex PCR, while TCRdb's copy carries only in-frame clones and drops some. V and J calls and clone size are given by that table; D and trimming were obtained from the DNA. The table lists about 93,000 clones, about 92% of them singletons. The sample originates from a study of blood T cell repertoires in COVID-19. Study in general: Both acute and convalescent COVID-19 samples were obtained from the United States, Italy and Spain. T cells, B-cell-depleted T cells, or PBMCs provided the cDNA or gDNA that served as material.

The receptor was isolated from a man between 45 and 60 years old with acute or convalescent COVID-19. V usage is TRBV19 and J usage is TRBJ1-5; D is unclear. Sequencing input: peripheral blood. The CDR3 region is CASRRQPYSNQPQHF. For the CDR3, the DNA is TGTGCCAGTAGGAGACAACCTTATAGCAATCAGCCCCAGCATTTT.